Presented here are 2 T cell receptor beta chains from one specimen sequenced in a study of prognosis after radiotherapy for stage I lung cancer. Two rounds of multiplex PCR amplified TCR beta CDR3 from genomic DNA. Primers specific to each TRBV and TRBJ gene drove first-round PCR. TCRdb re-analysed the multiplex PCR reads in MiXCR, keeping a single row per CDR3 protein. The repertoire holds around 63,000 distinct CDR3 sequences, with about 26% as singletons. The source material was PBMCs, sampled before or after stereotactic body radiation therapy (not recorded which). All receptors come from a donor over 45 with non-small cell lung cancer.

A note on this clonotype: The junction departs from germline at one end; a sequencing error may be responsible. The chain carries TRBV7-8 and TRBJ2-1; 11 positions agree with TRBD2. Germline-derived CDR1 and CDR2 are SGHVS and FQNEAQ. The CDR3 is 16 amino acids. This CDR3 reads CASILAVLAGGNEQFF. The DNA of the CDR3 is TGTGCCAGCATCTTAGCTGTCCTAGCGGGGGGTAATGAGCAGTTCTTC.

This clonotype has a count of ten or more. CDR3 loop: CASRTGTREKLFF. The CDR3 DNA reads as TGCGCCAGCAGGACCGGGACCCGCGAAAAACTGTTTTTT. The gene calls are TRBV5-1 and TRBJ1-4, with D possibly being TRBD1 (5 bases). With 5 bases removed from V and 8 bases from J, the gap between germline ends came to 13 bases. The CDR3 has 13 amino acids. Germline V CDR1 and CDR2: SGHRS, YFSETQ.